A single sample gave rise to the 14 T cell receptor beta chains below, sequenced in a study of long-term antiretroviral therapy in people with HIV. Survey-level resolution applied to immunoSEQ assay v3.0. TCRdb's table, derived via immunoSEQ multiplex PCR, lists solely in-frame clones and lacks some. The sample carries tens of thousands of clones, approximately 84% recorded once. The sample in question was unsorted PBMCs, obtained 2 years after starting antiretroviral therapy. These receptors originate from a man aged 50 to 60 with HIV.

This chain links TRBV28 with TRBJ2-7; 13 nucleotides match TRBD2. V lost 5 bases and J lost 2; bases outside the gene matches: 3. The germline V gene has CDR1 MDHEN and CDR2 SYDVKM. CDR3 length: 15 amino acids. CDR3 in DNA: TGTGCCAGCAGTCAAGGACTAGCGGGAGCCTACGAGCAGTACTTC. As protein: CASSQGLAGAYEQYF.

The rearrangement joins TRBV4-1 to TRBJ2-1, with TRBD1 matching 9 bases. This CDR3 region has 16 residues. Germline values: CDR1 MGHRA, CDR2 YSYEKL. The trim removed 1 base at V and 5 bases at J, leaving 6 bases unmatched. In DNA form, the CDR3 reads TGCGCCAGCAGCCAAGTCGGGACAGGGATCGACAATGAGCAGTTCTTC. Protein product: CASSQVGTGIDNEQFF.

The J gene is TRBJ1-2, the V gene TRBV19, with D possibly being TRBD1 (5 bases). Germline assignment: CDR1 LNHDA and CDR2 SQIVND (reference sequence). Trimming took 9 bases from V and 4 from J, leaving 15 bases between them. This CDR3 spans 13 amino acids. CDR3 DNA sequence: TGTGCCAGCTCGCCGGGGGTCGGCTATGGCTACACCTTC. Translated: CASSPGVGYGYTF. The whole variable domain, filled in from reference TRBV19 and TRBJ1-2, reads DGGITQSPKYLFRKEGQNVTLSCEQNLNHDAMYWYRQDPGQGLRLIYYSQIVNDFQKGDIAEGYSVSREKKESFPLTVTSAQKNPTAFYLCASSPGVGYGYTFGSGTRLTVV.

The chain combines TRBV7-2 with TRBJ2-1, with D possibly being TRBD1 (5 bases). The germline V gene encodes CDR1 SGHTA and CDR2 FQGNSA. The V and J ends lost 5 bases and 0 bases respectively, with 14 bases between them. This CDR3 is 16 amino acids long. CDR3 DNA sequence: TGTGCCAGCAGCCCAAAGACAGCCATCTCCTACAATGAGCAGTTCTTC. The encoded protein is CASSPKTAISYNEQFF.

CDR3 residues: CASGHRRENNEQFF. Here the CDR3 DNA reads TGTGCCAGCGGCCATCGAAGGGAGAACAATGAGCAGTTCTTC. This chain links TRBV6-5 with TRBJ2-1; D may be TRBD2 (5 bases). The CDR3 runs to 14 residues. Looked up from germline, CDR1 is MNHEY and CDR2 is SVGAGI. Between the trimmed V and J ends, which lost 8 bases and 5 bases, there was a span of 16 bases.

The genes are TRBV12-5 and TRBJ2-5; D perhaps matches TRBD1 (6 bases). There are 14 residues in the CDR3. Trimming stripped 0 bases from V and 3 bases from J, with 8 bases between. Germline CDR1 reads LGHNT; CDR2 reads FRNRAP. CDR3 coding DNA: TGTGCTAGTGGTTTGGTAAACAGGGAAGAGACCCAGTACTTC. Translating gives CASGLVNREETQYF. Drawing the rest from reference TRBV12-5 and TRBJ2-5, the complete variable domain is DARVTQTPRHKVTEMGQEVTMRCQPILGHNTVFWYRQTMMQGLELLAYFRNRAPLDDSGMPKDRFSAEMPDATLATLKIQPSEPRDSAVYFCASGLVNREETQYFGPGTRLLVL.

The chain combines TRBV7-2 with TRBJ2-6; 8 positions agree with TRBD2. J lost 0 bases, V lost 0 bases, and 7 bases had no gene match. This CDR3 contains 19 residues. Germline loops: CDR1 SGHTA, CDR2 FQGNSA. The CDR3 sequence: CASSLAAAGALSGANVLTF. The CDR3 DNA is TGTGCCAGCAGCTTAGCGGCAGCGGGAGCCCTCTCTGGGGCCAACGTCCTGACTTTC. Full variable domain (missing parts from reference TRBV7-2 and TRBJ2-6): GAGVSQSPSNKVTEKGKDVELRCDPISGHTALYWYRQSLGQGLEFLIYFQGNSAPDKSGLPSDRFSAERTGGSVSTLTIQRTQQEDSAVYLCASSLAAAGALSGANVLTFGAGSRLTVL.

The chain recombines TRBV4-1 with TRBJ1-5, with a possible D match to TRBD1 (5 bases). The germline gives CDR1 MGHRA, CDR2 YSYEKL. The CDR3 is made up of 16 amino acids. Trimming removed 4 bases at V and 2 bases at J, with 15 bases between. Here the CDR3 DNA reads TGCGCCAGCAGCCGTACCGCGGGGGACGGCAATCAGCCCCAGCATTTT. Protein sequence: CASSRTAGDGNQPQHF.

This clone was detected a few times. DNA for the CDR3: TGTGCCAGTAGTAGGGGGACAGGGAACGAGCAGTACTTC. Amino acids: CASSRGTGNEQYF. The chain carries TRBV19 and TRBJ2-7; 9 bases are a match to TRBD1. The V segment lost 4 bases and the J segment 5 bases; nucleotides outside the gene matches: 3. CDR1 and CDR2 (germline): LNHDA, SQIVND (reference sequence). The CDR3 runs to 13 residues.

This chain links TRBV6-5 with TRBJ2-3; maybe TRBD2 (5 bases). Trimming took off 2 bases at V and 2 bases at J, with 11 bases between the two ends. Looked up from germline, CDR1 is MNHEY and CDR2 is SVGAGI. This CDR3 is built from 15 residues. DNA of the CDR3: TGTGCCAGCAGTTACGGACCGGAGGACACAGATACGCAGTATTTT. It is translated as CASSYGPEDTDTQYF.

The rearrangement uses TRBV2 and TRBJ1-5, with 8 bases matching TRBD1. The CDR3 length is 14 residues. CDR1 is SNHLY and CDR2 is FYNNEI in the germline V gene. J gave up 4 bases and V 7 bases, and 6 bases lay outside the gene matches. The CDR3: CASNHRGLNQPQHF. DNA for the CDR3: TGTGCCAGCAATCACAGGGGGTTGAATCAGCCCCAGCATTTT.

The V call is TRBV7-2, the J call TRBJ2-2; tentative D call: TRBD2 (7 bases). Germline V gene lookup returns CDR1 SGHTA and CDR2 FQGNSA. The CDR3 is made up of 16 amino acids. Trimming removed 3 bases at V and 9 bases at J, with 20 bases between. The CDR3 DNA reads TGTGCCAGCAGCTTTACGGGGGGCAGTGGGTGGAGGGAGCTGTTTTTT. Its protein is CASSFTGGSGWRELFF.

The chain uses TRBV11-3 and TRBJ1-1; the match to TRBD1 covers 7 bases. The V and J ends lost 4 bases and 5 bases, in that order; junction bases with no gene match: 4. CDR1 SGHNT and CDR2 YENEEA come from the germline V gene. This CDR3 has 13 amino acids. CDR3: CASSYSGGTEAFF. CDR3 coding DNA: TGTGCCAGCAGCTACTCAGGGGGGACTGAAGCTTTCTTT.

The CDR3: CASIERGSSYNEQFF. Here the CDR3 DNA reads TGTGCCAGCATCGAACGGGGGAGCTCCTACAATGAGCAGTTCTTC. The chain links TRBV6-1 to TRBJ2-1; TRBD2 is a possible D gene (6 bases). V was clipped by 7 bases and J by 0 bases, with 13 bases between them. The CDR3 contains 15 residues. CDR1 is MNHNS and CDR2 is SASEGT in the germline V gene.